This is a list of T cell receptor beta chains from one sample in a study of blood T cells in healthy people across ages. TCRdb analysed the 5' RACE reads with MiXCR anew, one entry per CDR3 protein. The sample contains about 970,000 distinct CDR3 sequences, roughly 47% of which appear only once. Specimen: blood. These receptors were collected from a woman aged 55 to 70 in good health. The CDR3 runs from the conserved cysteine through the conserved F or W. Each record gives: V gene, D gene, J gene, clone size, CDR3 protein, CDR3 DNA. D genes are given only for firm matches. Expanded clones are given a class, and other clones once, few, many or no size at all.

TRBV4-2	TRBD2	TRBJ2-3	-	CASSQDWGGAGGTDTRYF	TGTGCCAGCAGCCAAGATTGGGGAGGAGCGGGGGGCACAGATACGCGGTATTTT
TRBV10-3	TRBD2	TRBJ2-7	-	CAISEPLSGITYEQYF	TGTGCCATCAGTGAACCTCTCAGCGGGATCACCTACGAGCAGTACTTC
TRBV9	-	TRBJ2-7	-	CASSVAPESYEQYF	TGTGCCAGCAGCGTAGCCCCTGAGTCCTACGAGCAGTACTTC
TRBV29-1	-	TRBJ2-5	-	CSVGALIVGETQYF	TGCAGCGTTGGGGCGCTCATCGTGGGAGAGACCCAGTACTTC
TRBV21-1	-	TRBJ2-7	few	CASGVTSGRIFVPPDDYEQYF	TGTGCCAGCGGTGTAACTAGCGGGAGAATTTTTGTCCCCCCGGACGACTACGAGCAGTACTTC
TRBV29-1	TRBD2	TRBJ2-3	-	CSVGGAREILAGGGDTQYF	TGCAGCGTTGGGGGGGCTCGTGAAATACTAGCGGGAGGGGGAGATACGCAGTATTTT
TRBV6-5	-	TRBJ2-7	-	CASSPTDFFYEQYF	TGTGCCAGCAGTCCTACTGACTTCTTCTACGAGCAGTACTTC
TRBV12-3/TRBV12-4	TRBD2	TRBJ2-1	-	CASRDNSGREDEQFF	TGTGCCAGCAGGGATAATAGCGGGAGGGAGGATGAGCAGTTCTTC
TRBV27	TRBD2	TRBJ2-1	few	CASSLISGSSYNEQFF	TGTGCCAGCAGTTTAATTAGCGGGAGCTCCTACAATGAGCAGTTCTTC
TRBV29-1	TRBD1	TRBJ1-1	few	CSVEASGQGNTEAFF	TGCAGCGTTGAAGCTTCGGGACAGGGGAACACTGAAGCTTTCTTT
TRBV4-1	-	TRBJ2-5	-	CASSQDEGYQSPIETQYF	TGCGCCAGCAGCCAAGATGAGGGCTATCAGAGCCCAATCGAGACCCAGTACTTC
TRBV6-5	-	TRBJ2-4	once	CASSYSGRRGEQYF	TGTGCCAGCAGTTACTCCGGGCGACGGGGCGAGCAATACTTC
TRBV12-3/TRBV12-4	-	TRBJ2-5	few	CASSFLTQGIGETQYF	TGTGCCAGCAGTTTTCTCACACAGGGTATAGGAGAGACCCAGTACTTC
TRBV11-2	-	TRBJ2-7	-	CASSLDPLSYEQYF	TGTGCCAGCAGTTTAGATCCCCTCTCCTACGAGCAGTACTTC
TRBV28	TRBD2	TRBJ2-5	few	CASIAGGRRETQYF	TGTGCCAGTATAGCGGGAGGGAGGCGAGAGACCCAGTACTTC
TRBV7-8	-	TRBJ2-3	many	CASSFRPTDTQYF	TGTGCCAGCAGCTTTCGCCCAACAGATACGCAGTATTTT
TRBV5-1	TRBD2	TRBJ2-1	few	CASSLRLASSYNEQFF	TGCGCCAGCAGCTTGAGACTAGCGTCGTCGTACAATGAGCAGTTCTTC
TRBV4-2	-	TRBJ2-7	few	CASSQDLISYEQYF	TGTGCCAGCAGCCAAGATCTAATCTCCTACGAGCAGTACTTC
TRBV12-3/TRBV12-4	TRBD2	TRBJ2-3	few	CASSLGGGYTDTQYF	TGTGCCAGCAGTTTGGGGGGGGGATACACAGATACGCAGTATTTT
TRBV3-1	TRBD1	TRBJ2-7	-	CASSRLDRSCEQYF	TGTGCCAGCAGCCGCCTGGACAGGTCCTGCGAGCAGTACTTC
TRBV27	-	TRBJ2-3	few	CASSPTRITDTQYF	TGTGCCAGCAGTCCTACTAGAATCACAGATACGCAGTATTTT
TRBV5-5	-	TRBJ1-2	few	CASSLDWQLYGYTF	TGTGCCAGCAGCTTAGATTGGCAGTTATATGGCTACACCTTC
TRBV28	-	TRBJ2-4	-	CASARVGLKDSKNIQYF	TGTGCCAGCGCGAGGGTGGGACTCAAAGATTCCAAAAACATTCAGTACTTC
TRBV20-1	-	TRBJ2-1	-	CSAMNEQFF	TGCAGTGCCATGAATGAGCAGTTCTTC
TRBV5-1	TRBD1	TRBJ1-2	few	CASSLRPGQGNGYTF	TGCGCCAGCAGCTTGAGACCGGGACAGGGAAATGGCTACACCTTC
TRBV7-9	TRBD2	TRBJ2-7	-	CASSRRLAGNYEQYF	TGTGCCAGCAGCCGACGACTAGCGGGGAACTACGAGCAGTACTTC
TRBV3-1	-	TRBJ2-7	many	CASSQDRGEQYF	TGTGCCAGCAGCCAAGATCGGGGCGAGCAGTACTTC
TRBV5-1	-	TRBJ2-7	once	CASSPRDVVNEQYF	TGCGCCAGCTCCCCCCGGGACGTGGTTAACGAGCAGTACTTC
TRBV6-1	TRBD2	TRBJ2-5	-	CASSRGLAGGLGETQYF	TGTGCCAGCAGCCGGGGACTAGCGGGAGGATTGGGTGAGACCCAGTACTTC
TRBV3-1	-	TRBJ1-5	-	CAGSQGVTNQPQHF	TGTGCCGGCAGCCAAGGGGTAACTAATCAGCCCCAGCATTTT
TRBV7-9	-	TRBJ2-7	-	CASSPLRSDEQYF	TGTGCCAGCAGTCCTCTCCGGAGTGATGAGCAGTACTTC
TRBV9	TRBD2	TRBJ2-7	-	CASSVGGGDYNEQYF	TGTGCCAGCAGCGTAGGGGGAGGGGACTACAATGAGCAGTACTTC
TRBV27	TRBD2	TRBJ2-3	-	CASSLSRTSGSLDTQYF	TGTGCCAGCAGTTTATCACGGACTAGCGGGAGTTTAGATACGCAGTATTTT
TRBV10-3	-	TRBJ2-7	-	CAISEVNEQYF	TGTGCCATCAGTGAGGTCAACGAGCAGTACTTC
TRBV20-1	TRBD1	TRBJ1-6	-	CSARAGTANSPLHF	TGCAGTGCTAGAGCCGGGACAGCAAATTCACCCCTCCACTTT
TRBV20-1	-	TRBJ2-5	few	CSARHGTDQETQYF	TGCAGTGCTAGACACGGGACGGACCAAGAGACCCAGTACTTC
TRBV2	-	TRBJ2-7	once	CASKDYYEQYF	TGTGCCAGCAAAGATTACTACGAGCAGTACTTC
TRBV4-2	-	TRBJ2-1	few	CASSQDRVSYNEQFF	TGTGCCAGCAGCCAAGATCGGGTCTCCTACAATGAGCAGTTCTTC
TRBV29-1	-	TRBJ2-3	-	CTFQGGSSDTQYF	TGCACCTTCCAAGGGGGTAGTTCAGATACGCAGTATTTT
TRBV20-1	-	TRBJ2-3	-	CSATRGPSTDTQYF	TGCAGTGCTACAAGAGGGCCTAGCACAGATACGCAGTATTTT
TRBV2	-	TRBJ2-1	once	CASSAHLSYNEQFF	TGTGCCAGCAGTGCACATTTATCCTACAATGAGCAGTTCTTC
TRBV20-1	TRBD2	TRBJ2-5	-	CSARGASGGQETQYF	TGCAGTGCTAGAGGAGCTAGCGGGGGGCAAGAGACCCAGTACTTC
TRBV12-5	-	TRBJ2-3	-	CASGLTVGSATSTDTQYF	TGTGCTAGTGGTTTGACAGTCGGTAGCGCGACCAGCACAGATACGCAGTATTTT
TRBV7-2	-	TRBJ1-1	-	CASSFQGRMNTEAFF	TGTGCCAGCAGCTTTCAGGGGCGCATGAACACTGAAGCTTTCTTT
TRBV29-1	-	TRBJ2-7	-	CSVDSGVYREQYF	TGCAGCGTTGACTCGGGGGTTTATCGCGAGCAGTACTTC
TRBV20-1	TRBD2	TRBJ2-7	many	CSALWASGSSEQYF	TGCAGTGCCCTGTGGGCTAGCGGGAGTTCCGAGCAGTACTTC
TRBV29-1	-	TRBJ2-6	-	CSVDQQGTRANVLTF	TGCAGCGTTGATCAACAGGGCACTAGGGCCAACGTCCTGACTTTC
TRBV12-3/TRBV12-4	TRBD1	TRBJ1-2	-	CASREDRRLTF	TGTGCCAGCAGAGAGGACAGGAGGCTCACCTTC
TRBV7-2	-	TRBJ2-7	few	CASSPQATRPEQYF	TGTGCCAGCAGCCCTCAGGCGACTAGACCCGAGCAGTACTTC
TRBV12-3/TRBV12-4	-	TRBJ2-3	few	CASSSTDMQYF	TGTGCCAGCAGTAGCACAGATATGCAGTATTTT
TRBV7-2	-	TRBJ2-2	many	CASSSHNTGELFF	TGTGCCAGCAGCTCCCATAACACCGGGGAGCTGTTTTTT
TRBV20-1	TRBD2	TRBJ2-5	-	CSARVPSGRDETQYF	TGCAGTGCTAGAGTCCCTAGCGGGAGAGATGAGACCCAGTACTTC